One and the same sample provided the 13 T cell receptor beta chains below, sequenced in a study of PD-1 blockade in classical Hodgkin lymphoma. This table comes from immunoSEQ multiplex PCR, and its TCRdb copy is limited to in-frame clones, with some not included. The sample has about 110,000 clones; about nine tenths are singletons. Every patient had relapsed following autologous stem cell transplantation, and cohorts differed in brentuximab vedotin exposure. Sample: peripheral blood mononuclear cells (PBMCs), taken before the second cycle of nivolumab. These receptors originate from a human donor with classical Hodgkin lymphoma.

This sequence joins TRBV30 and TRBJ1-5; a possible D gene is TRBD1 (5 bases). Germline V lookup: CDR1 GTSNPN, CDR2 SVGIG (reference sequence). The CDR3 has 14 residues. Trimming cost V 0 bases and J 5 bases, with 11 bases left between them. The CDR3 nucleotides are TGTGCCTGGAGTGTACTACAAGGGGATCAGCCCCAGCATTTT. It translates to CAWSVLQGDQPQHF.

The V gene is TRBV28, the J gene TRBJ1-1; D is possibly TRBD1 (5 bases). Trimming stripped 10 bases from V and 5 bases from J, with 17 bases between. CDR3 length equals 13 residues. Germline CDR1 reads MDHEN; CDR2 reads SYDVKM. CDR3 residues: CATVVSGGTEAFF. The CDR3, as DNA: TGTGCCACCGTGGTCTCGGGGGGGACTGAAGCTTTCTTT.

The J gene is TRBJ2-1, the V gene TRBV13, with D tentatively TRBD2 (5 bases). CDR1 PRHDT and CDR2 FYEKMQ come from the germline V gene (reference sequence). Trimming cost V 6 bases and J 5 bases, with 17 bases left between them. The CDR3 covers 15 residues. The CDR3 region has the DNA TGTGCCAGCAGTGATCCCGGAGGAAACAACAATGAGCAGTTCTTC. Amino acids: CASSDPGGNNNEQFF.

The V call is TRBV7-9, the J call TRBJ2-2, with TRBD2 matching 7 bases. V was pared by 6 bases and J by 2 bases, with 9 bases of the junction left unmatched. The CDR3 has 16 amino acids. Per germline, CDR1 SEHNR and CDR2 FQNEAQ (reference sequence). For the CDR3, the DNA is TGTGCCAGCAGACAAACTAGCGCGAGTAACACCGGGGAGCTGTTTTTT. Its protein is CASRQTSASNTGELFF.

On this clone itself: At one end, the junction sequence differs from germline, possibly due to a read error. This chain connects TRBV15 to TRBJ2-1, with 10 bases matching TRBD1. Germline V CDR1 and CDR2: LNHNV, YYDKDF (reference sequence). There are 16 residues in the CDR3. The CDR3 here is CATSGERGQGSNEQFF. As DNA, the CDR3 is TGTGCCACCAGCGGAGAAAGGGGACAGGGGTCAAATGAGCAGTTCTTC. Full variable domain (outside the CDR3, taken from reference TRBV15 and TRBJ2-1): DAMVIQNPRYQVTQFGKPVTLSCSQTLNHNVMYWYQQKSSQAPKLLFHYYDKDFNNEADTPDNFQSRRPNTSFCFLDIRSPGLGDTAMYLCATSGERGQGSNEQFFGPGTRLTVL.

The chain recombines TRBV6-1 with TRBJ1-2, with no clear D. V lost 5 bases, J lost 8 bases, and 12 bases lay in between. This CDR3 has 12 residues. CDR1 MNHNS and CDR2 SASEGT come from the germline V gene. CDR3 bases: TGTGCCAGCAGTACGTGGACCGGGGGCTACACCTTC. Translated: CASSTWTGGYTF.

The chain uses TRBV27 and TRBJ2-1; D is possibly TRBD2 (6 bases). In germline, CDR1 is MNHEY, CDR2 SMNVEV (reference sequence). This CDR3 is built from 17 residues. Trimming removed 4 bases at V and 0 bases at J, with 16 bases between. The CDR3 region is CASSSPPGGSSYNEQFF. The CDR3 DNA reads TGTGCCAGCAGTTCCCCACCCGGGGGTAGCTCCTACAATGAGCAGTTCTTC.

The chain joins TRBV15 to TRBJ2-1; 8 positions match TRBD2. This CDR3 is 13 amino acids long. In germline, CDR1 is LNHNV, CDR2 YYDKDF (reference sequence). The V and J ends lost 6 bases and 3 bases, in that order; junction bases with no gene match: 1. The CDR3 DNA reads TGTGCCACCAGGAGCGGGAGCTACAATGAGCAGTTCTTC. This encodes CATRSGSYNEQFF.

This clone was seen only a few times. V gene TRBV19 combines with J gene TRBJ2-3, with D unclear. V lost 7 bases and J 4 bases, leaving 15 bases between the germline ends. Per the germline V gene, CDR1 is LNHDA and CDR2 is SQIVND (reference sequence). The CDR3 totals 14 residues. Here the CDR3 reads CASKKWEEADTQYF. The DNA for the CDR3 is TGTGCCAGTAAAAAGTGGGAAGAGGCAGATACGCAGTATTTT. Looking up the rest from reference TRBV19 and TRBJ2-3 gives the full variable domain: DGGITQSPKYLFRKEGQNVTLSCEQNLNHDAMYWYRQDPGQGLRLIYYSQIVNDFQKGDIAEGYSVSREKKESFPLTVTSAQKNPTAFYLCASKKWEEADTQYFGPGTRLTVL.

V and J are TRBV6-5 and TRBJ2-3; D is tentatively TRBD1 or TRBD2 (5 bases each). Germline V lookup: CDR1 MNHEY, CDR2 SVGAGI. The CDR3 runs to 16 residues. The V end lost 0 bases, the J end lost 2 bases, and 12 bases lay between the germline ends. The CDR3 DNA sequence: TGTGCCAGCAGTTACTCAGCCGGGGCGGTCACAGATACGCAGTATTTT. This gives the protein CASSYSAGAVTDTQYF.

The chain joins TRBV4-3 to TRBJ2-7; 7 bases fit TRBD1. Germline V CDR1 and CDR2: LGHNA, YSLEER. The CDR3 totals 16 residues. V gave up 0 bases and J gave up 3 bases; unmatched junction bases: 8. The DNA of the CDR3 is TGCGCCAGCAGCCAAGAAATTGGACAGGTTTTCTACGAGCAGTACTTC. Its translation is CASSQEIGQVFYEQYF.

The chain links TRBV2 to TRBJ2-7; 9 nucleotides match TRBD2. Unmatched junction bases numbered 9, after V lost 9 bases and J lost 0 bases. The V gene's germline CDR1 is SNHLY and CDR2 FYNNEI. The CDR3 extends over 15 amino acids. The CDR3 sequence is CASLGSSGSSYEQYF. DNA for the CDR3: TGTGCCAGTCTGGGGAGTAGCGGGAGCTCCTACGAGCAGTACTTC. Complete variable domain (other parts from reference TRBV2 and TRBJ2-7): EPEVTQTPSHQVTQMGQEVILRCVPISNHLYFYWYRQILGQKVEFLVSFYNNEISEKSEIFDDQFSVERPDGSNFTLKIRSTKLEDSAMYFCASLGSSGSSYEQYFGPGTRLTVT.

V and J are TRBV7-8 and TRBJ2-5, with D perhaps being TRBD1 or TRBD2 (6 bases each). This CDR3 has 15 amino acids. CDR1 SGHVS and CDR2 FQNEAQ come from the germline V gene. The germline V and J ends were trimmed by 10 bases and 3 bases, with 21 bases remaining between them. CDR3 in amino acids: CAIARGRTRKETQYF. CDR3 sequence (DNA): TGTGCCATCGCTCGGGGGCGGACGAGAAAAGAGACCCAGTACTTC.